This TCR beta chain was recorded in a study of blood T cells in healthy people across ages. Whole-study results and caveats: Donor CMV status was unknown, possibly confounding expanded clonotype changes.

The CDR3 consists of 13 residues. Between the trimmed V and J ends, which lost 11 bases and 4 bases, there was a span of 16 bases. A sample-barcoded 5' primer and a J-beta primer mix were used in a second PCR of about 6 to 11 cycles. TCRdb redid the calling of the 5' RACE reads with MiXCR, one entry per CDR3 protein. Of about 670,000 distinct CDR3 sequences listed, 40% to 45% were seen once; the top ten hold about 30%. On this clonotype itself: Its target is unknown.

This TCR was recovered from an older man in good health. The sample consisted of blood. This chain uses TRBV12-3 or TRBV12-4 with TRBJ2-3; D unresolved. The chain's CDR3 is CARTRGGSDTQYF. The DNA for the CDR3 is TGTGCCCGCACCCGAGGTGGGTCAGATACGCAGTATTTT.